The 8 T cell receptor beta chains below all came from one sample that was sequenced in a study of cytomegalovirus exposure and HLA in healthy donors. Sequencing used immunoSEQ multiplex PCR; TCRdb keeps in-frame clones, though not all of them. The sample has about 280,000 clones; about 86% are singletons. The sequencing sample was made of PBMCs. All receptors come from a woman between 18 and 29 years old in good health and CMV-seronegative.

The chain has TRBV10-1 and TRBJ2-1, with TRBD2 matching 9 bases. The CDR3 spans 17 residues. V dropped 0 bases and J dropped 4; count of bases not matched to a gene: 7. Looked up from germline, CDR1 is WNHNN and CDR2 is SYGVQD (reference sequence). The CDR3: CASSESPLAGPYNEQFF. For the CDR3, the DNA is TGCGCCAGCAGTGAGTCCCCACTAGCGGGCCCGTACAATGAGCAGTTCTTC.

This clone was seen just once. At one end, the junction sequence differs from germline, possibly due to a read error. The chain recombines TRBV6-5 with TRBJ2-4; unclear D gene. CDR1 and CDR2 (germline): MNHEY, SVGAGI. CDR3 length: 10 amino acids. The CDR3 reads CASTLLERNF. In nucleotides, the CDR3 is TGTGCCAGCACCCTTCTAGAGAGGAACTTC.

CDR3 sequence (DNA): TGTGCCAGCAGTTTACCGACAGGGCAGAGCTATGGCTACACCTTC. Encoded protein: CASSLPTGQSYGYTF. The chain links TRBV28 to TRBJ1-2, with TRBD1 matching over 7 bases. Unmatched junction bases numbered 7, after V lost 2 bases and J lost 4 bases. Germline CDR1 and CDR2: MDHEN and SYDVKM. The CDR3 has 15 residues.

This clone has a handful of counts. This chain joins TRBV6-5 and TRBJ2-2; D not certain. The CDR3 sequence is 14 residues long. V lost 6 bases and J lost 0, with 8 bases in between. CDR1 is MNHEY, CDR2 SVGAGI, per germline. The CDR3 DNA follows: TGTGCCAGCAGACCCCCGGCGAACACCGGGGAGCTGTTTTTT. This codes for CASRPPANTGELFF.

This sequence joins TRBV6-1 and TRBJ2-7, with 12 bases fitting TRBD2. The CDR3 sequence is 14 residues long. Germline-derived CDR1 and CDR2 are MNHNS and SASEGT. V shed 4 bases and J 7 bases; nucleotides not matched to a gene: 5. The CDR3 reads CASSALAGGKEQYF. The CDR3 region has the DNA TGTGCCAGCAGTGCTCTAGCGGGGGGGAAAGAGCAGTACTTC.

This clone was recorded a few times. This sequence joins TRBV19 and TRBJ1-2; TRBD1 agrees at 7 bases. CDR1 is LNHDA, CDR2 SQIVND, per germline (reference sequence). The CDR3 consists of 13 residues. The J segment lost 6 bases and the V segment lost 4 bases, leaving 5 bases of the junction unmatched. Here the CDR3 DNA reads TGTGCCAGTAGTACCGGGACAGTCAATGGCTACACCTTC. It codes for CASSTGTVNGYTF.

V usage is TRBV5-4 and J usage is TRBJ2-1, with TRBD2 as a possible D gene (5 bases). Germline CDR1 and CDR2: SGHNT and YYREEE (reference sequence). This CDR3 contains 15 residues. Trimming removed 6 bases at V and 4 bases at J, with 17 bases between. The CDR3 sequence: CASTPRTGIYNEQFF. In nucleotides, the CDR3 is TGTGCCAGCACCCCTCGGACGGGGATTTACAATGAGCAGTTCTTC. Using reference TRBV5-4 and TRBJ2-1 for the parts outside the CDR3, the full variable domain is ETGVTQSPTHLIKTRGQQVTLRCSSQSGHNTVSWYQQALGQGPQFIFQYYREEENGRGNFPPRFSGLQFPNYSSELNVNALELDDSALYLCASTPRTGIYNEQFFGPGTRLTVL.

This clone came up a few times. This chain uses TRBV6-5 with TRBJ1-2; D may be TRBD1 (6 bases). With 6 bases removed from V and 7 bases from J, the gap between germline ends came to 18 bases. CDR3 length equals 14 residues. The germline gives CDR1 MNHEY, CDR2 SVGAGI. The CDR3 loop reads CASSRSGGQVGYTF. CDR3 DNA: TGTGCCAGCAGCCGAAGCGGGGGGCAGGTTGGCTACACCTTC.